A selection of T cell receptor beta chains follows, all from one sample in a study of blood T cells in healthy people across ages. TCRdb reprocessed the 5' RACE reads via MiXCR and lists one record per CDR3 protein. Found here are about 670,000 distinct CDR3 sequences, 40% to 50% of them singletons; the top ten hold 25% to 30%. The sample consisted of blood. The receptors here all came from a man of 80 years or more in good health. The CDR3 runs from the conserved cysteine through the conserved F or W. A D gene is named only where the DNA matches it firmly. Not all rows give a size; the values are once, few, many and, for expanded clones, a class.

- | 13 | TRBJ2-3 | TRBD1 | TRBV6-6 | CASRGQGSDTQYF | TGTGCCAGCAGGGGACAGGGATCCGATACGCAGTATTTT
- | 19 | TRBJ2-3 | TRBD2 | TRBV3-1 | CASSSSGTSGGTSTDTQYF | TGTGCCAGCAGTTCCTCCGGGACTAGCGGGGGGACTAGCACAGATACGCAGTATTTT
few | 15 | TRBJ2-3 | TRBD1 | TRBV7-9 | CASSDRGRGSDTQYF | TGTGCCAGCAGCGACAGGGGGCGCGGATCAGATACGCAGTATTTT
- | 14 | TRBJ1-2 | TRBD1 | TRBV27 | CASSRQGMNYGYTF | TGTGCCAGCAGTCGACAGGGTATGAACTATGGCTACACCTTC
few | 12 | TRBJ2-7 | - | TRBV7-2 | CASSLVSHEQYF | TGTGCCAGCAGCTTAGTCTCGCACGAGCAGTACTTC
many | 16 | TRBJ2-5 | TRBD2 | TRBV14 | CASSLGGSGFQETQYF | TGTGCCAGCAGCCTCGGTGGTAGCGGGTTCCAAGAGACCCAGTACTTC
- | 15 | TRBJ2-1 | - | TRBV5-1 | CASSLSTGSYNEQFF | TGCGCCAGCAGCTTGTCTACGGGCTCCTACAATGAGCAGTTCTTC
few | 13 | TRBJ1-1 | TRBD1 | TRBV7-6 | CASSPRDRVAAFF | TGTGCCAGCAGCCCCCGGGACAGGGTTGCAGCTTTCTTT
few | 15 | TRBJ2-5 | TRBD1 | TRBV7-2 | CASSLARTGGETQYF | TGTGCCAGCAGCTTAGCGAGGACAGGGGGAGAGACCCAGTACTTC
few | 15 | TRBJ2-1 | TRBD1 | TRBV6-2/TRBV6-3 | CATRPGTGSYNERYF | TGTGCCACCCGTCCCGGGACAGGTTCCTACAATGAGCGGTACTTC
- | 18 | TRBJ1-2 | - | TRBV28 | CASSSHGGGSGANYGYTF | TGTGCCAGCAGTTCCCATGGGGGAGGGAGTGGAGCTAACTATGGCTACACCTTC
- | 15 | TRBJ2-1 | TRBD1 | TRBV28 | CASSQTGPWMNEQFF | TGTGCCAGCAGCCAGACAGGGCCCTGGATGAATGAGCAGTTCTTC
- | 16 | TRBJ2-2 | TRBD1 | TRBV28 | CASSPQPGQGAGELFF | TGTGCCAGCAGTCCCCAACCGGGACAGGGTGCCGGGGAGCTGTTTTTT
- | 14 | TRBJ2-5 | - | TRBV7-2 | CASSPQGQQETQYF | TGTGCCAGCAGCCCCCAGGGCCAGCAGGAGACCCAGTACTTC
- | 15 | TRBJ2-1 | TRBD1 | TRBV7-8 | CASSSPGQAYNEQFF | TGTGCCAGCAGCTCACCGGGACAGGCTTACAATGAGCAGTTCTTC
- | 15 | TRBJ2-3 | - | TRBV9 | CASSADGASTDTQYF | TGTGCCAGCAGCGCCGATGGGGCTAGCACAGATACGCAGTATTTT
medium-sized | 14 | TRBJ2-5 | - | TRBV7-9 | CASSFVQNQETQYF | TGTGCCAGCAGCTTTGTACAAAATCAAGAGACCCAGTACTTC
- | 13 | TRBJ1-6 | TRBD1 | TRBV2 | CASSGQGASPLHF | TGTGCCAGCAGTGGACAGGGGGCTTCACCCCTCCACTTT
- | 15 | TRBJ2-3 | TRBD2 | TRBV4-1 | CASSPPSGGSDTQYF | TGCGCCAGCAGCCCGCCTAGCGGGGGGTCAGATACGCAGTATTTT
- | 15 | TRBJ2-2 | - | TRBV6-6 | CASGRDRGSAGELFF | TGTGCCAGCGGAAGGGATAGGGGATCAGCCGGGGAGCTGTTTTTT
- | 14 | TRBJ2-1 | TRBD2 | TRBV29-1 | CSVTGTSGKGEQFF | TGCAGCGTAACCGGGACTAGCGGGAAGGGTGAGCAGTTCTTC
- | 17 | TRBJ2-6 | - | TRBV6-2/TRBV6-3 | CASTLRGDSSGANVLTF | TGTGCCAGCACCCTACGGGGTGATAGCTCTGGGGCCAACGTCCTGACTTTC
few | 16 | TRBJ2-3 | - | TRBV20-1 | CSARDPRDTSTDTQYF | TGCAGTGCTAGAGACCCCAGGGATACTAGCACAGATACGCAGTATTTT
- | 12 | TRBJ2-5 | - | TRBV3-1 | CASSQRQETQYF | TGTGCCAGCAGCCAGAGGCAAGAGACCCAGTACTTC
- | 14 | TRBJ2-7 | - | TRBV4-3 | CASSQGRSRNEQYF | TGCGCCAGCAGCCAAGGGAGGAGTCGGAACGAGCAGTACTTC
- | 17 | TRBJ2-6 | - | TRBV18 | CASSPQGITSGANVLTF | TGTGCCAGCTCACCGCAGGGTATCACCTCTGGGGCCAACGTCCTGACTTTC
few | 15 | TRBJ2-3 | - | TRBV5-1 | CASSLADPRGDTQYF | TGCGCCAGCAGCTTGGCCGATCCGCGGGGAGATACGCAGTATTTT
few | 17 | TRBJ1-5 | - | TRBV7-9 | CASSRDTSALGNQPQHF | TGTGCCAGCAGCCGGGACACCTCGGCCCTGGGCAATCAGCCCCAGCATTTT
- | 15 | TRBJ2-1 | TRBD1 | TRBV12-5 | CASGLGDRGYNEQFF | TGTGCTAGTGGTTTGGGTGACAGGGGTTACAATGAGCAGTTCTTC
- | 15 | TRBJ2-5 | TRBD1 | TRBV5-8 | CACPRTGGVRETQYF | TGTGCCTGCCCTCGAACAGGGGGCGTAAGAGAGACCCAGTACTTC
few | 17 | TRBJ1-4 | TRBD1 | TRBV12-3/TRBV12-4 | CASSPSPQTGANEKLFF | TGTGCCAGCAGTCCGTCTCCGCAGACAGGGGCAAACGAAAAACTGTTTTTT
few | 14 | TRBJ1-6 | - | TRBV7-2 | CASSLTRTGSPLHF | TGTGCCAGCAGCTTGACCAGGACCGGTTCACCCCTCCACTTT
- | 14 | TRBJ2-1 | - | TRBV20-1 | CSARVTSAYNEQFF | TGCAGTGCTAGAGTCACGAGCGCCTACAATGAGCAGTTCTTC
few | 15 | TRBJ2-1 | TRBD2 | TRBV7-3 | CASSFSSGVYNEQFF | TGTGCCAGCAGCTTCTCTAGCGGGGTCTACAATGAGCAGTTCTTC
many | 14 | TRBJ1-5 | TRBD1 | TRBV29-1 | CSVNQGGSNQPQHF | TGCAGCGTTAACCAGGGGGGAAGCAATCAGCCCCAGCATTTT
few | 11 | TRBJ2-1 | TRBD1 | TRBV6-2/TRBV6-3 | CASRTGSEQFF | TGTGCCAGCAGGACAGGGTCTGAGCAGTTCTTC
- | 16 | TRBJ2-2 | TRBD2 | TRBV20-1 | CSARPSLAANTGELFF | TGCAGTGCTAGGCCTAGCCTAGCGGCGAACACCGGGGAGCTGTTTTTT
many | 14 | TRBJ2-5 | - | TRBV7-2 | CASSLGAGGETQYF | TGTGCCAGCAGCTTAGGGGCAGGCGGAGAGACCCAGTACTTC
few | 16 | TRBJ2-3 | TRBD2 | TRBV11-2 | CASSLAGTRTTDTQYF | TGTGCCAGCAGCTTAGCCGGGACTAGAACCACAGATACGCAGTATTTT
few | 13 | TRBJ2-2 | - | TRBV12-3/TRBV12-4 | CASSLRATGELFF | TGTGCCAGCAGTTTAAGGGCGACCGGGGAGCTGTTTTTT
- | 12 | TRBJ2-7 | - | TRBV19 | CASKDSFNEQYF | TGTGCCAGTAAGGACAGTTTTAACGAGCAGTACTTC
many | 17 | TRBJ2-5 | TRBD2 | TRBV3-1 | CASSRKLAGFQQETQYF | TGTGCCAGCAGCCGAAAACTAGCGGGGTTTCAACAAGAGACCCAGTACTTC
few | 13 | TRBJ2-1 | - | TRBV7-9 | CASSLDHIGEQFF | TGTGCCAGCAGCTTAGACCATATCGGTGAGCAGTTCTTC
- | 13 | TRBJ2-3 | - | TRBV15 | CAKRGGWPDTQYF | TGTGCCAAAAGGGGGGGCTGGCCAGATACGCAGTATTTT
- | 16 | TRBJ2-5 | TRBD2 | TRBV10-2 | CAGSYSGGALQETQYF | TGCGCCGGCAGTTATAGCGGGGGGGCCTTACAAGAGACCCAGTACTTC
- | 13 | TRBJ2-7 | - | TRBV20-1 | CSASPFRPYEQYF | TGCAGTGCTAGCCCCTTCCGCCCCTACGAGCAGTACTTC
- | 14 | TRBJ2-7 | - | TRBV6-5 | CASSSLVRANEQYF | TGTGCCAGCAGTTCCCTTGTAAGAGCCAACGAGCAGTACTTC
many | 11 | TRBJ1-1 | - | TRBV7-2 | CASSSGIEAFF | TGTGCCAGCAGCTCCGGGATTGAAGCTTTCTTT
- | 14 | TRBJ1-4 | TRBD1 | TRBV19 | CASTPTGDNEKLFF | TGTGCCAGTACCCCGACAGGGGATAATGAAAAACTGTTTTTT
- | 13 | TRBJ1-2 | - | TRBV30 | CAWSTGLFYGYTF | TGTGCCTGGAGCACTGGACTGTTCTATGGCTACACCTTC
many | 15 | TRBJ2-5 | - | TRBV7-9 | CASTTTEDPLVTQYF | TGTGCCAGCACCACCACCGAGGACCCCCTGGTGACCCAGTACTTC
- | 14 | TRBJ2-5 | - | TRBV25-1 | CASTGQPIYNEQYF | TGTGCCAGCACCGGACAGCCGATATACAATGAGCAGTACTTC
few | 15 | TRBJ2-7 | TRBD1 | TRBV6-2/TRBV6-3 | CASSHRDRWPFEQYF | TGTGCCAGCAGTCACCGGGACAGGTGGCCCTTCGAGCAGTACTTC
many | 16 | TRBJ2-3 | - | TRBV29-1 | CSVDGGAETSTDTQYF | TGCAGCGTTGACGGCGGGGCCGAGACTAGCACAGATACGCAGTATTTT
- | 18 | TRBJ2-6 | TRBD1 | TRBV5-1 | CASNSSIGGNSGANVLTF | TGCGCCAGCAACTCCTCAATAGGGGGCAACTCTGGGGCCAACGTCCTGACTTTC